Listed here are 22 T cell receptor beta chains from one sample, sequenced in a study of shared clonotypes between healthy human individuals. TCRdb keeps only in-frame clones here, not all; method: immunoSEQ multiplex PCR. The sample carries under 200,000 clones, just under 95% recorded once. The sequenced material came from naive CD4+ T cells sorted from blood. Subset given: CD45RA+ positively selected. Receptors were obtained from a woman aged 25 to 39 in good health.

This clone was observed a handful of times. V and J are TRBV4-1 and TRBJ2-7; 10 bases line up with TRBD1. This CDR3 contains 15 residues. Looked up from germline, CDR1 is MGHRA and CDR2 is YSYEKL. The trim removed 7 bases at V and 5 bases at J, leaving 11 bases unmatched. The CDR3 sequence is CASTSLGQGRHEQYF. CDR3 in DNA: TGCGCCAGCACCTCCCTGGGACAGGGGAGACACGAGCAGTACTTC.

The sample holds one count of this clone. The gene calls are TRBV7-9 and TRBJ2-5; tentative D call: TRBD2 (5 bases). CDR3 length equals 12 residues. Germline lookup yields CDR1 SEHNR and CDR2 FQNEAQ (reference sequence). Trimming shortened V by 7 bases and J by 4 bases, and 10 bases separated the two germline ends. CDR3 region: CASTRGRETQYF. The DNA of the CDR3 is TGTGCCAGCACCCGGGGTCGAGAGACCCAGTACTTC.

The J gene is TRBJ2-5, the V gene TRBV10-3; 11 positions agree with TRBD1. The J call may be wrong; the DNA end is better matched by TRBJ2-7. This CDR3 is 14 amino acids long. CDR1 ENHRY and CDR2 SYGVKD come from the germline V gene. For the CDR3, the DNA is TGTGCCATCAAGGGGACAGGGGGATGGTACGAGCAGTACTTC. This codes for CAIKGTGGWYEQYF.

This clone is a singleton in its sample. The J gene is TRBJ2-2, the V gene TRBV28; D not resolved. The V gene lost 10 bases and the J gene lost 1 base, with 7 bases spanning the gap. The CDR3 spans 12 residues. CDR1 and CDR2 from the germline V gene are MDHEN and SYDVKM. CDR3 DNA sequence: TGTGCCACCGCAGTGAACACCGGGGAGCTGTTTTTT. Its protein is CATAVNTGELFF.

CDR3 sequence reads: CASSENQPQHF. The CDR3 region has the DNA TGTGCCAGCAGCGAGAATCAGCCCCAGCATTTT. J is TRBJ1-5 and V is TRBV5-4; D call uncertain. The CDR3 runs to 11 residues. Trimming took off 4 bases at V and 4 bases at J, with 3 bases between the two ends. The germline CDR1 and CDR2 sequences are SGHNT and YYREEE (reference sequence).

The chain employs TRBV5-1 and TRBJ1-2; a weak D match, TRBD1 (6 bases). Trimming removed 4 bases at V and 8 bases at J, with 15 bases between. Germline V gene sequence: CDR1 SGHRS, CDR2 YFSETQ. The CDR3 sequence is 13 residues long. The CDR3 nucleotides read TGCGCCAGCAGCCCACAGGACAGCCGCGGCTACACCTTC. It codes for CASSPQDSRGYTF. The full variable domain, in which reference TRBV5-1 and TRBJ1-2 provide the parts outside the CDR3, is KAGVTQTPRYLIKTRGQQVTLSCSPISGHRSVSWYQQTPGQGLQFLFEYFSETQRNKGNFPGRFSGRQFSNSRSEMNVSTLELGDSALYLCASSPQDSRGYTFGSGTRLTVV.

The chain has TRBV18 and TRBJ1-2, with D unclear. Germline values: CDR1 KGHSH, CDR2 LQKENI. The ends were cut back, 3 bases at V and 4 bases at J, with 18 bases in the middle. The CDR3 length is 16 residues. The CDR3 DNA sequence: TGTGCCAGCTCACCCCAAAGCCAATGGGGTGGCTATGGCTACACCTTC. It codes for CASSPQSQWGGYGYTF.

This clone was recorded only once. The chain is built from TRBV28 and TRBJ2-7; weak D call: TRBD2 (6 bases). There are 14 residues in the CDR3. Germline assignment: CDR1 MDHEN and CDR2 SYDVKM. V lost 5 bases to trimming and J lost 3 bases, with 14 bases between them. The CDR3 DNA is TGTGCCAGCAGTCCGGGGACTGCGAACTACGAGCAGTACTTC. This gives the protein CASSPGTANYEQYF.

Remarks on this clone: The CDR3 ends on some other residue instead of the conserved phenylalanine or tryptophan, so this is likely a read error. The genes are TRBV29-1 and TRBJ1-2; 7 bases match TRBD1. CDR1 is SQVTM and CDR2 is ANQGSEA in the germline V gene. This CDR3 is 13 amino acids long. The V gene end was trimmed by 6 bases and the J gene end by 6 bases; junction bases not matched to a gene: 10. CDR3 sequence: CSVGSTGFHGYTS. The CDR3 nucleotides are TGCAGCGTGGGATCGACAGGGTTCCATGGCTACACCTCC.

The J gene is TRBJ2-2, the V gene TRBV7-3, with D possibly being TRBD1 (7 bases). V gave up 2 bases and J gave up 6 bases, with 22 bases separating them. Per germline, CDR1 SGHTA and CDR2 FQGTGA. CDR3 length: 18 residues. Here the CDR3 DNA reads TGTGCCAGCAGCTTACCCCGACAGGGACTGGGGTTGTCCGGGGAGCTGTTTTTT. Protein product: CASSLPRQGLGLSGELFF.

The rearrangement joins TRBV5-1 to TRBJ1-3; D not certain. Trimming removed 2 bases from V and 1 base from J, with 7 bases in between. This CDR3 comprises 14 residues. The V gene's germline CDR1 is SGHRS and CDR2 YFSETQ. The DNA of the CDR3 is TGCGCCAGCAGCTTTTCTTTTTCTGGAAACACCATATATTTT. This sequence encodes CASSFSFSGNTIYF.

The V call is TRBV18, the J call TRBJ2-7; TRBD2 matches at 11 bases. The CDR3 is 13 amino acids. Germline V CDR1 and CDR2: KGHSH, LQKENI. J gave up 5 bases and V 8 bases, and 5 bases lay outside the gene matches. CDR3 sequence: CASTLAGAHEQYF. For the CDR3, the DNA is TGTGCCAGCACACTAGCGGGAGCCCACGAGCAGTACTTC.

V gene TRBV27 combines with J gene TRBJ2-7; D call uncertain. There are 12 residues in the CDR3. V shed 7 bases and J shed 4 bases, with 11 bases lying between them. CDR1 is MNHEY, CDR2 SMNVEV, per germline (reference sequence). CDR3 in DNA: TGTGCCAGCATTGGGTGGCAATACGAGCAGTACTTC. Protein: CASIGWQYEQYF.

The chain has TRBV6-6 and TRBJ2-5; D might be TRBD1 or TRBD2, each matching 5 bases. The end of the DNA aligns better with TRBJ2-7, so the J call may be wrong. Germline CDR1 MNHNY, CDR2 SVGAGI (reference sequence). This CDR3 is 14 amino acids long. This chain's CDR3 is CASSYLGELYEQYF. CDR3 sequence (DNA): TGTGCCAGCAGTTACCTGGGGGAGTTATACGAGCAGTACTTC.

The V call is TRBV6-6, the J call TRBJ1-3; D not resolved. Per germline, CDR1 MNHNY and CDR2 SVGAGI (reference sequence). This CDR3 is 14 amino acids long. Trimming shortened V by 0 bases and J by 4 bases, and 7 bases separated the two germline ends. CDR3 nucleotides: TGTGCCAGCAGTTACTCGATCGAGGGAAACACCATATATTTT. Protein: CASSYSIEGNTIYF.

This clone was detected once. The chain uses TRBV11-1 and TRBJ2-5; 7 bases fit TRBD1. The DNA end favors TRBJ2-7, so the J call may be wrong. From germline, CDR1 is SGHAT and CDR2 FQDESV (reference sequence). This CDR3 comprises 15 residues. The CDR3 region has the DNA TGTGCCAGCAGCTTACTAGGACAGGTTCCCTACGAGCAGTACTTC. Protein sequence: CASSLLGQVPYEQYF.

The V call is TRBV10-2, the J call TRBJ1-1; no clear D. Germline assignment: CDR1 WSHSY and CDR2 SAAADI. The V gene lost 6 bases and the J gene lost 3 bases, with 11 bases spanning the gap. The CDR3 has 13 residues. CDR3 DNA: TGCGCCAGCAGCAGGCAGGCGGACACTGAAGCTTTCTTT. The encoded protein is CASSRQADTEAFF.

This chain connects TRBV7-9 to TRBJ1-4, with TRBD1 matching over 8 bases. There are 16 residues in the CDR3. The V gene end was trimmed by 4 bases and the J gene end by 3 bases; junction bases not matched to a gene: 7. Germline V gives CDR1 SEHNR, CDR2 FQNEAQ (reference sequence). Here the CDR3 reads CASSWTGIRANEKLFF. CDR3 sequence (DNA): TGTGCCAGCAGCTGGACAGGGATTAGGGCTAATGAAAAACTGTTTTTT.

This chain connects TRBV28 to TRBJ2-7; the D gene is possibly TRBD2 (5 bases). This CDR3 contains 15 residues. Germline V gene sequence: CDR1 MDHEN, CDR2 SYDVKM. V lost 7 bases and J 6 bases, leaving 22 bases between the germline ends. This CDR3 is CASTPPPPGLREQYF. The CDR3 DNA is TGTGCCAGCACCCCCCCTCCCCCGGGGTTACGCGAGCAGTACTTC.

The genes are TRBV6-5 and TRBJ2-5, with TRBD2 matching 12 bases. The J call is doubtful: the DNA matches TRBJ2-7 better. CDR3 length: 15 amino acids. CDR1 is MNHEY and CDR2 is SVGAGI in the germline V gene. The CDR3 sequence: CASRDTSGRSHEQYF. CDR3 coding DNA: TGTGCCAGCAGGGATACTAGCGGGAGGTCCCACGAGCAGTACTTC.

CDR3 in amino acids: CASSTRAGELYEQYF. CDR3 in DNA: TGCGCCAGCAGCACCAGAGCGGGAGAGCTCTACGAGCAGTACTTC. The chain couples TRBV5-1 to TRBJ2-5, with TRBD2 matching 8 bases. The DNA end is a closer match to TRBJ2-7, so the J assignment may be wrong. The CDR3 is 15 amino acids. Germline V gives CDR1 SGHRS, CDR2 YFSETQ.

This rearrangement joins TRBV6-5 to TRBJ2-5; TRBD2 might be the D (5 bases). CDR1 and CDR2 from the germline V gene are MNHEY and SVGAGI. V shed 1 base and J shed 5 bases, with 11 bases lying between them. The CDR3 runs 14 residues. CDR3 sequence reads: CASSYFGLGETQYF. The CDR3 DNA follows: TGTGCCAGCAGTTACTTTGGACTCGGGGAGACCCAGTACTTC.